These 7 T cell receptor beta chains came from one sample sequenced in a study of cytomegalovirus exposure and HLA in healthy donors. 13 Jbeta primers and 60 Vbeta primers were used for the PCR. TCRdb's table, derived via immunoSEQ multiplex PCR, lists solely in-frame clones and lacks some. The sample includes about 160,000 clones, 65% to 85% of them seen just once. Material: PBMCs. Source of these receptors: a woman in her thirties in good health and CMV-seropositive.

This chain links TRBV7-2 with TRBJ1-2, with D possibly TRBD1 on 6 matching bases. This CDR3 region has 10 residues. Per the germline V gene, CDR1 is SGHTA and CDR2 is FQGNSA. Between the trimmed V and J ends, which lost 11 bases and 8 bases, there was a span of 12 bases. The CDR3 DNA is TGTGCCGGGCGGGGGCCCGGCTACACCTTC. It is translated as CAGRGPGYTF.

This clone has just one count. The chain has TRBV6-5 and TRBJ1-1; TRBD1 aligns across 7 bases. Looked up from germline, CDR1 is MNHEY and CDR2 is SVGAGI. The CDR3 runs to 14 residues. V lost 6 bases and J lost 4; bases outside the gene matches: 8. CDR3 protein: CASRPGTVGTEAFF. The CDR3 bases are TGTGCCAGCAGACCCGGGACAGTCGGCACTGAAGCTTTCTTT.

The genes are TRBV9 and TRBJ2-3; a possible D gene is TRBD2 (5 bases). CDR3 length equals 12 residues. Germline V gives CDR1 SGDLS, CDR2 YYNGEE. The ends were cut back, 0 bases at V and 6 bases at J, with 5 bases in the middle. DNA for the CDR3: TGTGCCAGCAGCGTAGGGAGGGATACGCAGTATTTT. Translation gives CASSVGRDTQYF.

This clone has only one observation. The chain combines TRBV7-6 with TRBJ2-5; possibly TRBD1 for D (5 bases). CDR1 is SGHVS, CDR2 FNYEAQ, per germline. Trimming stripped 0 bases from V and 5 bases from J, with 10 bases between. The CDR3 has 14 amino acids. CDR3 coding DNA: TGTGCCAGCAGCTTAGCATCAGGGCCTGAGACCCAGTACTTC. Protein: CASSLASGPETQYF.

This chain connects TRBV25-1 to TRBJ1-1, with TRBD1 matching over 10 bases. Trimming took 3 bases from V and 1 from J; bases not matched to a gene: 2. The CDR3 has 15 amino acids. Germline V lookup: CDR1 MGHDK, CDR2 SYGVNS. The CDR3 nucleotides read TGTGCCAGCAGTGAGGGGACAGGGGAGAACACTGAAGCTTTCTTT. It codes for CASSEGTGENTEAFF.

The chain joins TRBV7-2 to TRBJ1-2; D is possibly TRBD1 (6 bases). Trimming pared 4 bases from V and 4 bases from J, leaving 10 bases between. This CDR3 contains 13 residues. The V gene's germline CDR1 is SGHTA and CDR2 FQGNSA. The CDR3 DNA reads TGTGCCAGCAGCTCCACAGGGACCTATGGCTACACCTTC. Its translation: CASSSTGTYGYTF.

V is TRBV5-6 and J is TRBJ1-2, with TRBD1 matching 7 bases. The trim removed 4 bases at V and 5 bases at J, leaving 5 bases unmatched. CDR1 and CDR2 (germline): SGHDT, YYEEEE. The CDR3 is 13 amino acids. CDR3 nucleotides: TGTGCCAGCAGCCTAGGGACAGCTTATGGCTACACCTTC. Translating gives CASSLGTAYGYTF.